Here is one T cell receptor beta chain with its context. These data are taken from a study of blood T cell repertoires in COVID-19. Study as a whole: From T cells, B-cell-depleted T cells, or PBMCs came the material, which was cDNA or gDNA.

Per the study methods: The authors estimated nucleated cell counts from reference gene primer amplification. The table came from immunoSEQ multiplex PCR; TCRdb's copy has only in-frame clones and leaves some out. V and J calls plus clone size are reproduced from that table; the DNA served to infer D and trimming. This table has some 200,000 clones, 89% appearing once. This CDR3 is built from 16 residues. Trimming took off 1 base at V and 0 bases at J, with 12 bases between the two ends. Germline V gene lookup returns CDR1 SGHAT and CDR2 FQNNGV. Assignment of participants to cohorts was predicated upon participant-reported clinical history. Donors in Cohort 3 who had recovered were those with two negative PCRs, healthcare professional clearance, or resolution of their symptoms.

The specimen was PBMCs or T cells enriched from blood (not recorded which). This rearrangement joins TRBV11-2 to TRBJ1-2; maybe TRBD1 (6 bases). This TCR was recovered from a woman aged 18-30 years who had recovered from COVID-19. The CDR3 loop reads CASSLVGGQTNYGYTF. As DNA, the CDR3 is TGTGCCAGCAGCTTAGTAGGGGGTCAAACTAACTATGGCTACACCTTC.